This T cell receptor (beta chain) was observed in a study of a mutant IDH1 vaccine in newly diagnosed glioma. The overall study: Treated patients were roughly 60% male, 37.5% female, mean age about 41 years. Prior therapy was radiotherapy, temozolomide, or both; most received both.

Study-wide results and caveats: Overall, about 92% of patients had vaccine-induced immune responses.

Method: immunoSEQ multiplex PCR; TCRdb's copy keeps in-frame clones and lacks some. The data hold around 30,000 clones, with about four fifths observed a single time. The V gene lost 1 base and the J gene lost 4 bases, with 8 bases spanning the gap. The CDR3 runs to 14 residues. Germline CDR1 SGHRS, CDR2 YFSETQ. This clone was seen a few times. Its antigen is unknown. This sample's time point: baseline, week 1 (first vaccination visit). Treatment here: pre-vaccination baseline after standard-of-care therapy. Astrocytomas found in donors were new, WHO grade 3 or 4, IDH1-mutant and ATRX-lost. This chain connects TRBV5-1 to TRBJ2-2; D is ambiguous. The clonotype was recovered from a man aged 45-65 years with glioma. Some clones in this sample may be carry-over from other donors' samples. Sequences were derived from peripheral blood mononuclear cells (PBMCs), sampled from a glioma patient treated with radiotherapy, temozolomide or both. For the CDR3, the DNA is TGCGCCAGCAGCTTGAACGCAGTCACCGGGGAGCTGTTTTTT. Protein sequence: CASSLNAVTGELFF.